Following are 8 T cell receptor beta chains from one sample sequenced in a study of type 1 regulatory T cells. TCRdb used MiXCR to reprocess the reads, holding one entry per CDR3 protein. The sample comprises about 60,000 distinct CDR3 sequences, 62% of which are singletons, and 1.5% to 2% rests with the top ten. What these receptors recognize is not known. The specimen was cultured non-Tr1 T cells, either the whole culture or a sorted T cell fraction (not recorded which). These receptors were taken from a human donor in good health.

This sequence joins TRBV24-1 and TRBJ2-1; 9 nucleotides match TRBD2. V gave up 7 bases and J gave up 4 bases; unmatched junction bases: 1. Per germline, CDR1 KGHDR and CDR2 SFDVKD. The CDR3 consists of 13 residues. The CDR3, as DNA: TGTGCCACCAGAGCGGGAGGTTACAATGAGCAGTTCTTC. It translates to CATRAGGYNEQFF.

The gene calls are TRBV9 and TRBJ2-3; tentatively, D is TRBD2 (7 bases). Deletions cut 4 bases from V and 6 bases from J, with 18 bases between. From germline, CDR1 is SGDLS and CDR2 YYNGEE. The CDR3 contains 15 residues. The CDR3 DNA follows: TGTGCCAGCAGCACCCCTCTGGGAGGGGGGGATACGCAGTATTTT. It specifies CASSTPLGGGDTQYF.

This sequence joins TRBV20-1 and TRBJ1-1; TRBD1 matches at 7 bases. Looked up from germline, CDR1 is DFQATT and CDR2 is SNEGSKA (reference sequence). Unmatched junction bases numbered 17, after V lost 2 bases and J lost 2 bases. The CDR3 totals 18 residues. The CDR3 DNA follows: TGCAGTGCTAGAAAAGGGACAGTAGCCTTTGCCCCAAACACTGAAGCTTTCTTT. Amino acid sequence: CSARKGTVAFAPNTEAFF.

This clonotype was observed many times. This chain connects TRBV5-1 to TRBJ2-7; 10 nucleotides match TRBD2. After removal of 0 bases from V and 3 bases from J, the junction contained 3 bases not matched to a gene. CDR3 length: 15 residues. Germline assignment: CDR1 SGHRS and CDR2 YFSETQ. DNA for the CDR3: TGCGCCAGCAGCTTGGCGGCTAGCGGGAGCTACGAGCAGTACTTC. It specifies CASSLAASGSYEQYF.

This CDR3 is CASSPRLAGAGDTQYF. In DNA form, the CDR3 reads TGTGCCAGCAGTCCAAGACTAGCGGGAGCTGGAGATACGCAGTATTTT. V gene TRBV7-2 combines with J gene TRBJ2-3, with TRBD2 matching over 12 bases. CDR3 length equals 16 residues. The junction had 9 bases not matched to a gene; V was cut back by 6 bases and J by 5 bases. Germline V gene lookup returns CDR1 SGHTA and CDR2 FQGNSA.

The chain joins TRBV30 to TRBJ2-3, with 8 bases fitting TRBD1. This CDR3 is built from 15 residues. The germline V gene has CDR1 GTSNPN and CDR2 SVGIG (reference sequence). V was clipped by 3 bases and J by 2 bases; unmatched bases: 7. CDR3 in DNA: TGTGCCTGGAGCGACCGCAGGGGGCTCACAGATACGCAGTATTTT. This gives the protein CAWSDRRGLTDTQYF.

This clonotype came up a few times. The chain has TRBV7-6 and TRBJ2-1, with D perhaps matching TRBD2 (5 bases). The V and J ends lost 8 bases and 8 bases respectively, with 22 bases between them. The CDR3 loop spans 15 amino acids. Germline CDR1 is SGHVS and CDR2 is FNYEAQ. The CDR3 bases are TGTGCCAGCGCTCCGGAGGCTATTTCTCTCGATGAGCAGTTCTTC. Protein sequence: CASAPEAISLDEQFF.

The rearrangement links TRBV7-2 to TRBJ2-7, with a tentative D call TRBD1 (6 bases). The CDR3 extends over 13 amino acids. V lost 8 bases and J 3 bases, leaving 14 bases between the germline ends. Germline V lookup: CDR1 SGHTA, CDR2 FQGNSA. CDR3 in DNA: TGTGCCAGCGGTGGAGACAGGAACTACGAGCAGTACTTC. Translated, it gives CASGGDRNYEQYF.